What follows are 3 T cell receptor beta chains derived from one specimen sequenced in a study of cytomegalovirus exposure and HLA in healthy donors. Researchers ran the PCR with 60 Vbeta and 13 Jbeta primers. Sequenced by immunoSEQ multiplex PCR; TCRdb stores in-frame clones only, minus some. The sample shows approximately 150,000 clones, around 72% of them seen only once. The sequenced material came from PBMCs. The source of these receptors is a man aged 40-50 years in good health and CMV-seronegative.

The rearrangement joins TRBV28 to TRBJ2-3; TRBD1 matches at 8 bases. V trimming: 5 bases; J trimming: 4 bases; junction bases outside the gene matches: 14. The CDR3 runs to 17 residues. Germline CDR1 is MDHEN and CDR2 is SYDVKM. The CDR3 loop reads CASSGQGASIGADTQYF. DNA of the CDR3: TGTGCCAGCAGTGGCCAGGGGGCTTCAATCGGGGCAGATACGCAGTATTTT. Together with reference TRBV28 and TRBJ2-3, the CDR3 gives the full variable domain: DVKVTQSSRYLVKRTGEKVFLECVQDMDHENMFWYRQDPGLGLRLIYFSYDVKMKEKGDIPEGYSVSREKKERFSLILESASTNQTSMYLCASSGQGASIGADTQYFGPGTRLTVL.

J is TRBJ2-7 and V is TRBV27, with 7 bases matching TRBD1. Germline V lookup: CDR1 MNHEY, CDR2 SMNVEV (reference sequence). This CDR3 spans 14 amino acids. V shed 4 bases and J 5 bases; nucleotides not matched to a gene: 8. CDR3: CASSSYTGVDEQYF. CDR3 bases: TGTGCCAGCAGTTCCTATACAGGGGTAGACGAGCAGTACTTC.

This chain joins TRBV29-1 and TRBJ2-5; 12 bases align to TRBD2. The better agreement between TRBJ2-7 and the DNA end casts doubt on the J call. Germline lookup yields CDR1 SQVTM and CDR2 ANQGSEA. The CDR3 is made up of 19 amino acids. In DNA form, the CDR3 reads TGCAGCGTTGAAGATGCGTCTAGCGGGAGGGCTGCCAGATCCTACGAGCAGTACTTC. This encodes CSVEDASSGRAARSYEQYF.